This TCR beta chain was captured by sequencing in a study of CDR3 diversity in severe acne (dated by TCRdb to the late 2010s). Receptors were amplified or captured by PCR. The data were produced on an Illumina HiSeq 2000. TCRdb took the public reads, trimmed them with fastp at Q25, ran MiXCR for clone calling and kept in-frame beta chains. Rows are unified per CDR3 protein, each entry keeping the most common DNA and genes. The sample table records 90,000 or so distinct CDR3 sequences; 48% of these occur just once. The ten biggest clones cover about a tenth of the sample. Notes on this clonotype: This clone's antigen is unknown. No clone much larger than this one lies a single base away; base qualities are absent.

The germline V gene (reference sequence) specifies SEHNR as CDR1 and FQNEAQ as CDR2. Deletion took 0 bases off V and 1 base off J, with a span of 6 bases between the germline ends. CDR3 length: 14 amino acids, cysteine to phenylalanine. Just the 42-base CDR3 DNA is kept, in frame starting at base 1. The chain is encoded by TRBV7-9 joined to TRBJ1-1, with the D gene call left open. The origin of this receptor is a male donor in good health, serving as a control. Material: blood. The CDR3 region reads CASSLATSNTEAFF. The DNA is as follows: TGTGCCAGCAGCTTAGCGACTTCGAACACTGAAGCTTTCTTT.